Each of the 27 T cell receptor beta chains below was sequenced from the same sample in a study of blood T cells in healthy people across ages. It was with a sample-barcoded 5' primer and a J-beta primer mix that a second PCR of roughly 7 to 12 cycles was run. TCRdb called the 5' RACE reads again in MiXCR, with one record for every CDR3 protein. The repertoire includes 550,000 to 800,000 distinct CDR3 sequences, about 32% of them detected once, and just over 15% sits in the top ten. Sequencing was done on a sample of blood. All receptors come from a woman aged 80 or older in good health.

The chain employs TRBV5-1 and TRBJ1-4; D is unclear. Germline CDR1 is SGHRS and CDR2 is YFSETQ. This CDR3 is 15 amino acids long. V was cut by 4 bases and J by 5 bases, with 15 bases left in between. Here the CDR3 DNA reads TGCGCCAGCAGCCTTACCCAAGCACTGAATGAAAAACTGTTTTTT. Translation gives CASSLTQALNEKLFF.

To note about this clonotype: A much larger clone differs by one base, so this may be a read error. J is TRBJ2-1 and V is TRBV20-1; TRBD1 matches at 9 bases. Germline V lookup: CDR1 DFQATT, CDR2 SNEGSKA (reference sequence). The CDR3 runs 14 residues. With 7 bases clipped from V and 1 base from J, the junction kept 5 bases outside the gene matches. The CDR3, as DNA: TGCAGTGTTCGGGACAGGGCGTCCTACAATGAGCAGTTCTTC. Its translation: CSVRDRASYNEQFF.

This clonotype came up many times. J is TRBJ2-7 and V is TRBV5-6, with D possibly TRBD2 on 6 matching bases. The CDR3 is 14 amino acids. The germline V gene encodes CDR1 SGHDT and CDR2 YYEEEE. Trimming shortened V by 4 bases and J by 1 base, and 12 bases separated the two germline ends. DNA of the CDR3: TGTGCCAGCAGCCCTAACGGGGGTTCCTACGAGCAGTACTTC. Translation: CASSPNGGSYEQYF.

The chain has TRBV5-1 and TRBJ2-5, with a tentative D call TRBD1 (6 bases). TRBJ2-7 explains the end of the DNA better; the J call may be wrong. The length of the CDR3 is 13 residues. CDR1 is SGHRS and CDR2 is YFSETQ in the germline V gene. The CDR3 DNA reads TGCGCCAGCACCATCACAGGGTCCCACGAGCAGTACTTC. It specifies CASTITGSHEQYF.

The table lists this clonotype with many counts. The DNA for the CDR3 is TGTGCCATCAGTGGTAGGGATACGCAGTATTTT. It yields the protein CAISGRDTQYF. The chain couples TRBV10-3 to TRBJ2-3; D is ambiguous. The V end lost 4 bases, the J end lost 6 bases, and 5 bases lay between the germline ends. This CDR3 is built from 11 residues. Per the germline V gene, CDR1 is ENHRY and CDR2 is SYGVKD.

This clonotype was recorded many times. The chain uses TRBV28 and TRBJ1-2; 8 bases align to TRBD1. Germline V lookup: CDR1 MDHEN, CDR2 SYDVKM. The CDR3 is made up of 14 amino acids. The J segment lost 5 bases and the V segment lost 2 bases, leaving 4 bases of the junction unmatched. Written as DNA, the CDR3 is TGTGCCAGCAGTTTACCGACAGGGGATTATGGCTACACCTTC. Its translation: CASSLPTGDYGYTF.

This chain connects TRBV5-1 to TRBJ2-1; a weak D match, TRBD1 (6 bases). The V end was cut by 2 bases, the J end by 4 bases, with 13 bases between. This CDR3 region has 15 residues. In germline, CDR1 is SGHRS, CDR2 YFSETQ. The CDR3 DNA follows: TGCGCCAGCAGCTTCGGACAGCTGCCGTACAATGAGCAGTTCTTC. Amino acids: CASSFGQLPYNEQFF.

As for this clonotype: This clone may be a read error of a much larger clone one base away. V gene TRBV20-1 combines with J gene TRBJ2-5, with 10 positions matching TRBD2. CDR3 length: 14 residues. Germline V gene lookup returns CDR1 DFQATT and CDR2 SNEGSKA (reference sequence). J gave up 1 base and V 6 bases, and 5 bases lay outside the gene matches. The CDR3 protein is CSAGAGGLQETQYF. As DNA, the CDR3 is TGCAGTGCAGGAGCGGGGGGGCTCCAAGAGACCCAGTACTTC.

This clonotype was recorded once. DNA of the CDR3: TGTGCCACCAGCCTTCGGGGGGAGAACTATGGCTACACCTTC. This codes for CATSLRGENYGYTF. The V and J genes are TRBV15 and TRBJ1-2, with TRBD1 as a possible D gene (5 bases). V shed 5 bases and J shed 2 bases, with 12 bases lying between them. This CDR3 is 14 amino acids long. Germline V gene lookup returns CDR1 LNHNV and CDR2 YYDKDF (reference sequence).

The count of this clonotype is one. The gene calls are TRBV20-1 and TRBJ2-1; D perhaps matches TRBD2 (6 bases). CDR1 and CDR2 from the germline V gene are DFQATT and SNEGSKA (reference sequence). V lost 0 bases and J 8 bases, leaving 17 bases between the germline ends. CDR3 size: 15 residues. CDR3 sequence (DNA): TGCAGTGCTAGAGATCCGGGACTTATGGGGTATGAGCAGTTCTTC. Amino acid sequence: CSARDPGLMGYEQFF.

This clonotype was picked up many times. The chain has TRBV20-1 and TRBJ2-3, with TRBD2 matching 12 bases. Germline V CDR1 and CDR2: DFQATT, SNEGSKA (reference sequence). V dropped 5 bases and J dropped 0; count of bases not matched to a gene: 9. The CDR3 covers 17 residues. CDR3 coding DNA: TGCAGTGCTCCCCGACTAGCGGGGGTTTACAGCACAGATACGCAGTATTTT. This sequence encodes CSAPRLAGVYSTDTQYF.

Only a few counts were recorded for this clonotype. The rearrangement uses TRBV30 and TRBJ1-6; D uncertain. The CDR3 has 14 residues. V lost 4 bases and J 7 bases, leaving 14 bases between the germline ends. CDR1 is GTSNPN and CDR2 is SVGIG in the germline V gene (reference sequence). CDR3 bases: TGTGCCTGGACAGCGGGGAAGGAGAATTCACCCCTCCACTTT. It yields the protein CAWTAGKENSPLHF.

This clonotype was seen more than once but under ten times. V is TRBV20-1 and J is TRBJ2-2; D call uncertain. Looked up from germline, CDR1 is DFQATT and CDR2 is SNEGSKA (reference sequence). Trimming removed 4 bases from V and 1 base from J, with 10 bases in between. CDR3 size: 14 residues. The CDR3 nucleotides read TGCAGTGCTATGCGTGATTTGAACACCGGGGAGCTGTTTTTT. It translates to CSAMRDLNTGELFF.

Notes on this clonotype: Given a much more abundant clone one base away, this may be a read error. This chain joins TRBV24-1 and TRBJ2-7; 10 bases are shared with TRBD2. V gave up 6 bases and J gave up 6 bases; unmatched junction bases: 10. The germline V gene has CDR1 KGHDR and CDR2 SFDVKD. The CDR3 extends over 15 amino acids. CDR3 sequence reads: CATSPTSGARVEQYF. The CDR3 DNA reads TGTGCCACCAGTCCCACTAGCGGGGCCCGCGTCGAGCAGTACTTC.

As to this clonotype: A read error is possible here, since a much larger clone lies one base away. The rearrangement links TRBV5-4 to TRBJ2-3; 7 nucleotides match TRBD1. This CDR3 comprises 15 residues. Germline-derived CDR1 and CDR2 are SGHNT and YYREEE (reference sequence). Here the CDR3 reads CASSQGQEVGDTRYF. CDR3 DNA: TGTGCCAGCAGCCAAGGACAGGAAGTAGGTGATACGCGGTATTTT. Based on the CDR3 plus reference TRBV5-4 and TRBJ2-3, the full variable domain is ETGVTQSPTHLIKTRGQQVTLRCSSQSGHNTVSWYQQALGQGPQFIFQYYREEENGRGNFPPRFSGLQFPNYSSELNVNALELDDSALYLCASSQGQEVGDTRYFGPGTRLTVL.

This clonotype was observed many times. Germline and junction disagree at one end, which may indicate a read error. The chain links TRBV7-2 to TRBJ1-1; unclear D gene. The CDR3 runs to 15 residues. Germline lookup yields CDR1 SGHTA and CDR2 FQGNSA. The chain's CDR3 is CASSPRWFPNAEAFF. CDR3 sequence (DNA): TGTGCCAGCAGCCCCAGGTGGTTCCCGAACGCTGAAGCTTTCTTT.

Concerning this clonotype itself: An end of the junction differs from the germline gene, which may be a read error. This chain connects TRBV11-2 to TRBJ2-2; D ambiguous. The CDR3 sequence is 14 residues long. Looked up from germline, CDR1 is SGHAT and CDR2 is FQNNGV. The CDR3 coding sequence is TGTGTCAGCAGCTCCGAAGAGTCCCCCGGGGAGCTGTTTTTT. Translated, it gives CVSSSEESPGELFF.

This clonotype has at least ten counts. This sequence joins TRBV7-2 and TRBJ1-2; no clear D gene. The length of the CDR3 is 13 residues. Trimming took 5 bases from V and 2 from J, leaving 9 bases between them. Germline CDR1 is SGHTA and CDR2 is FQGNSA. Here the CDR3 DNA reads TGTGCCAGCAGCAATAGGGCAAACTATGGCTACACCTTC. Protein product: CASSNRANYGYTF.

Comment on this clonotype: A junction boundary mismatches the germline segment, possibly from a read error. This chain uses TRBV19 with TRBJ1-1; 10 bases align to TRBD1. This CDR3 is 16 amino acids long. Germline CDR1 reads LNHDA; CDR2 reads SQIVND (reference sequence). CDR3 in amino acids: CAGSIYPGTGDTEAFF. CDR3 DNA sequence: TGTGCCGGTAGTATTTACCCCGGGACAGGGGACACTGAAGCTTTCTTT.

This clonotype turned up a few times. A read error may be the cause here, since a much bigger clone is one base away. This chain connects TRBV5-1 to TRBJ2-7; 11 bases map to TRBD2. CDR3 length: 15 amino acids. The germline V gene has CDR1 SGHRS and CDR2 YFSETQ. The V gene end was trimmed by 6 bases and the J gene end by 7 bases; junction bases not matched to a gene: 12. CDR3 sequence: CASNPSGGIDNEQYF. Here the CDR3 DNA reads TGCGCCAGCAACCCTAGCGGGGGGATCGACAATGAGCAGTACTTC. Full variable domain (remainder filled in from reference TRBV5-1 and TRBJ2-7): KAGVTQTPRYLIKTRGQQVTLSCSPISGHRSVSWYQQTPGQGLQFLFEYFSETQRNKGNFPGRFSGRQFSNSRSEMNVSTLELGDSALYLCASNPSGGIDNEQYFGPGTRLTVT.

This clonotype showed up many times. The V call is TRBV4-1, the J call TRBJ2-7, with D unresolved. Trimming pared 1 base from V and 0 bases from J, leaving 10 bases between. This CDR3 has 15 residues. Germline CDR1 and CDR2: MGHRA and YSYEKL. CDR3 sequence reads: CASSQVQDTSYEQYF. The CDR3, as DNA: TGCGCCAGCAGCCAAGTTCAAGACACCTCCTACGAGCAGTACTTC.

The chain employs TRBV7-9 and TRBJ2-5; D gene unclear. Near its end, the DNA agrees better with TRBJ2-7, so the J call may be wrong. Looked up from germline, CDR1 is SEHNR and CDR2 is FQNEAQ (reference sequence). This CDR3 has 15 amino acids. This chain's CDR3 is CASSLVVGQPYEQYF. DNA of the CDR3: TGTGCCAGCAGCTTAGTAGTAGGTCAGCCCTACGAGCAGTACTTC.

The rearrangement joins TRBV18 to TRBJ2-3, with 12 bases identical to TRBD2. Germline CDR1 KGHSH, CDR2 LQKENI. The CDR3 is 16 residues long. The V and J ends lost 3 bases and 4 bases, in that order; junction bases with no gene match: 5. In nucleotides, the CDR3 is TGTGCCAGCTCACCGTCACTAGCGGGGGGAGCAGATACGCAGTATTTT. Encoded protein: CASSPSLAGGADTQYF. Full variable domain (remainder filled in from reference TRBV18 and TRBJ2-3): NAGVMQNPRHLVRRRGQEARLRCSPMKGHSHVYWYRQLPEEGLKFMVYLQKENIIDESGMPKERFSAEFPKEGPSILRIQQVVRGDSAAYFCASSPSLAGGADTQYFGPGTRLTVL.

This clonotype was recorded at least ten times. The chain employs TRBV20-1 and TRBJ2-5; no reliable D call. V was shortened by 3 bases and J by 2 bases, with 13 bases between the two germline ends. This CDR3 contains 14 residues. The germline V gene encodes CDR1 DFQATT and CDR2 SNEGSKA (reference sequence). DNA of the CDR3: TGCAGTGCTAGTCCTGGAGCCCAACAAGAGACCCAGTACTTC. It translates to CSASPGAQQETQYF.

This chain uses TRBV20-1 with TRBJ2-7; D may match TRBD1 or TRBD2 (5 bases each). The CDR3 sequence is 13 residues long. Germline loops: CDR1 DFQATT, CDR2 SNEGSKA (reference sequence). CDR3 region: CRVYSGPYNEQYF. CDR3 sequence (DNA): TGCAGGGTCTACTCGGGGCCCTACAATGAGCAGTACTTC.

J is TRBJ1-5 and V is TRBV2; 9 bases map to TRBD1. The CDR3 covers 14 residues. After removal of 5 bases from V and 6 bases from J, the junction contained 5 bases not matched to a gene. Germline V gives CDR1 SNHLY, CDR2 FYNNEI. The CDR3 reads CASSQQGAGQPQHF. The CDR3 nucleotides are TGTGCCAGCAGTCAACAGGGGGCCGGTCAGCCCCAGCATTTT.

This clonotype was seen repeatedly, ten times or more. The chain is built from TRBV29-1 and TRBJ1-2, with 7 bases that match TRBD1. Germline lookup yields CDR1 SQVTM and CDR2 ANQGSEA. This CDR3 contains 13 residues. V shed 7 bases and J 4 bases; nucleotides not matched to a gene: 9. CDR3 bases: TGCAGCGCAATGACAGGGCCTAGCTATGGCTACACCTTC. Translating gives CSAMTGPSYGYTF.